The present TCR beta chain was sequenced within a study of blood T cell repertoires in COVID-19. Study summary: The cDNA or gDNA used as material had been derived from T cells, B-cell-depleted T cells, or PBMCs.

Germline V gene sequence: CDR1 WSHSY, CDR2 SAAADI. This CDR3 has 14 amino acids. V shed 4 bases, J shed 4 bases, and the junction held 5 bases outside the gene matches. TCRdb's copy holds only in-frame clones and misses some; the assay was immunoSEQ multiplex PCR. The repertoire has about 240,000 clones, just under 85% of them found once; the top ten carry more than 8%. This clone has only one observation. V is TRBV10-2 and J is TRBJ2-5; 8 nucleotides align to TRBD1. Sequenced: peripheral blood. This clonotype originated in a woman of 80 years or more with acute or convalescent COVID-19. This CDR3 is CASSAGGAGETQYF. CDR3 nucleotide sequence: TGCGCCAGCAGTGCAGGGGGCGCGGGAGAGACCCAGTACTTC.